The 5 T cell receptor beta chains in this list originate from one sample, sequenced in a study of blood T cell repertoires in COVID-19. Profiled with immunoSEQ multiplex PCR; TCRdb holds only in-frame clones, not every one. The sample has roughly 220,000 clones, about 88% seen once. The sample was peripheral blood. The source of these receptors is a woman aged 45-65 years with COVID-19, enrolled during active disease.

This clone appeared once. The J gene is TRBJ2-7, the V gene TRBV14, with 8 bases that match TRBD1. Trimming at V came to 5 bases and at J to 2 bases, leaving 8 bases not matched to a gene. The germline V gene encodes CDR1 SGHDN and CDR2 FVKESK. The CDR3 totals 15 residues. This CDR3 reads CASSATGGDAYEQYF. In nucleotides, the CDR3 is TGTGCCAGCAGCGCTACAGGGGGAGATGCCTACGAGCAGTACTTC.

V and J are TRBV7-9 and TRBJ2-2; D remains ambiguous. Per the germline V gene, CDR1 is SEHNR and CDR2 is FQNEAQ (reference sequence). Trimming removed 7 bases from V and 4 bases from J, with 16 bases in between. The CDR3 spans 15 residues. Here the CDR3 DNA reads TGTGCCAGCACGCAAGTCCCTAAGTTCACCGGGGAGCTGTTTTTT. Translation gives CASTQVPKFTGELFF. Filled out from reference TRBV7-9 and TRBJ2-2, the complete variable domain reads DTGVSQNPRHKITKRGQNVTFRCDPISEHNRLYWYRQTLGQGPEFLTYFQNEAQLEKSRLLSDRFSAERPKGSFSTLEIQRTEQGDSAMYLCASTQVPKFTGELFFGEGSRLTVL.

The V call is TRBV7-2, the J call TRBJ1-6; possible D gene TRBD1, 6 bases. CDR1 is SGHTA, CDR2 FQGNSA, per germline. There are 11 residues in the CDR3. The CDR3 loop is CSSGEYSPLHF. For the CDR3, the DNA is TGTTCCTCAGGGGAGTACTCACCCCTCCACTTT.

This chain joins TRBV6-2 or TRBV6-3 and TRBJ2-1, with 14 positions matching TRBD2. The CDR3 sequence is 20 residues long. From germline, CDR1 is MNHEY and CDR2 SVGEGT. V was pared by 4 bases and J by 0 bases, with 11 bases of the junction left unmatched. The CDR3 reads CASSFWTSGGQMSSYNEQFF. The CDR3 bases are TGTGCCAGCAGTTTCTGGACTAGCGGGGGGCAGATGAGCTCCTACAATGAGCAGTTCTTC.

The chain couples TRBV5-1 to TRBJ2-7; 10 bases are a match to TRBD2. Germline values: CDR1 SGHRS, CDR2 YFSETQ. The V segment lost 5 bases and the J segment 2 bases; nucleotides outside the gene matches: 16. This CDR3 contains 18 residues. CDR3 sequence: CASRPSFSSGGSTYEQYF. The DNA of the CDR3 is TGCGCCAGCAGACCGTCCTTTTCTAGCGGGGGCTCTACCTACGAGCAGTACTTC.